This section outlines one T cell receptor (beta chain) sequence together with its context. Its specificity is not known. TCRdb re-called the 5' RACE reads and gives one entry per CDR3 protein, without DNA. Its table records over 130,000 distinct CDR3 sequences. The data were taken from a study of monozygotic twins with inflammatory bowel disease. Study observations and caveats: Twins with IBD had fewer clonotypes in common with others than healthy twins, particularly during disease activity.

In germline, CDR1 is SGHVS, CDR2 FNYEAQ. The CDR3 is 13 residues long. The receptor was derived from a human donor with ulcerative colitis or Crohn's disease, or a healthy co-twin of an affected twin (not recorded which). The sequencing sample was made of blood. The chain employs TRBV7-6 and TRBJ2-7; TCRdb proposes TRBD1, but this gene call is untestable without DNA. This CDR3 reads CASSSGQGNEQYF.